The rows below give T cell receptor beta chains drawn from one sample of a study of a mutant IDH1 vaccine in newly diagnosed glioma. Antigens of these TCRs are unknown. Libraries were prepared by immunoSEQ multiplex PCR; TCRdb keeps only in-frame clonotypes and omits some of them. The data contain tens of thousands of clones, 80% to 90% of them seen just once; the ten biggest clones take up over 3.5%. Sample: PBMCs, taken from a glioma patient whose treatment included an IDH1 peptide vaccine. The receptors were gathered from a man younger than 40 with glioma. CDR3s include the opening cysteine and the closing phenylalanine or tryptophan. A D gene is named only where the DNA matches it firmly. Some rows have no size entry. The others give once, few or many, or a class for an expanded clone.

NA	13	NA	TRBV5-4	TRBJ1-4	CASSHNRAEKLFF	TGTGCCAGCAGCCACAACAGAGCTGAAAAACTGTTTTTT
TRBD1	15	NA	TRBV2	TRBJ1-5	CASSPGTVSNQPQHF	TGTGCCAGCAGTCCCGGGACAGTTAGCAATCAGCCCCAGCATTTT
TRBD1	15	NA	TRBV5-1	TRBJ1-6	CASSQNLGQGTPLHF	TGCGCCAGCAGCCAAAATTTAGGACAGGGAACACCCCTCCACTTT
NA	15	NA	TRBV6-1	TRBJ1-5	CASSWTALSNQPQHF	TGTGCCAGCAGCTGGACAGCCCTTAGCAATCAGCCCCAGCATTTT
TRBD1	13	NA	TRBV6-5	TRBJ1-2	CASSFGQDYGYTF	TGTGCCAGCAGTTTCGGACAGGACTATGGCTACACCTTC
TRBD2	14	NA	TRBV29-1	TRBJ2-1	CSVVGTSGGNEQFF	TGCAGCGTTGTGGGGACTAGCGGGGGGAATGAGCAGTTCTTC
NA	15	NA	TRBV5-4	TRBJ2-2	CASSRVNGNTGELFF	TGTGCCAGCAGCCGAGTCAACGGCAACACCGGGGAGCTGTTTTTT
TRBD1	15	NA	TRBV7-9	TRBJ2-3	CASSGGQGNTDTQYF	TGTGCCAGCAGCGGAGGACAGGGGAACACAGATACGCAGTATTTT
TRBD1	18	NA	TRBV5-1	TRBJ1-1	CASSLAPGQGASNTEAFF	TGCGCCAGCAGCTTGGCACCGGGACAGGGGGCATCGAACACTGAAGCTTTCTTT
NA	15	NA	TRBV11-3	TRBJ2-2	CASSPGTANTGELFF	TGTGCCAGCAGCCCCGGGACGGCGAACACCGGGGAGCTGTTTTTT
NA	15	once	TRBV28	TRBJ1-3	CASSLRAGAGNTIYF	TGTGCCAGCAGTTTGAGGGCTGGCGCTGGAAACACCATATATTTT
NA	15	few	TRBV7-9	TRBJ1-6	CASSPANRRDSPLHF	TGTGCCAGCAGCCCGGCGAACAGGAGAGATTCACCCCTCCACTTT
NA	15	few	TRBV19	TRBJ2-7	CASSTLGGGIYEQYF	TGTGCCAGTAGTACCCTCGGGGGAGGAATCTACGAGCAGTACTTC
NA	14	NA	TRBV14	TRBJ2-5	CASSQERIQETQYF	TGTGCCAGCAGCCAAGAAAGGATTCAAGAGACCCAGTACTTC
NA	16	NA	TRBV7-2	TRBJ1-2	CASSPSRRGPLYGYTF	TGTGCCAGCAGCCCCAGTCGTCGGGGGCCCCTGTATGGCTACACCTTC
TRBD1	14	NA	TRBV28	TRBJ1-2	CASSLAGTGYGYTF	TGTGCCAGCAGCCTGGCCGGGACAGGGTATGGCTACACCTTC
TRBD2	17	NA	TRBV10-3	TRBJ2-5	CAISTTGTSGGQETQYF	TGTGCCATCAGTACCACCGGGACTAGCGGGGGACAGGAGACCCAGTACTTC
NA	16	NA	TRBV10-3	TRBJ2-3	CAISESLAVPQDTQYF	TGTGCCATCAGTGAGTCACTAGCCGTCCCCCAAGATACGCAGTATTTT
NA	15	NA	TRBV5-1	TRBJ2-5	CASSSLPGDQETQYF	TGCGCCAGCAGCTCCCTCCCAGGGGACCAAGAGACCCAGTACTTC
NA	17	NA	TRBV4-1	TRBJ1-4	CASSQGAGGNGNEKLFF	TGCGCCAGCAGCCAGGGGGCGGGAGGGAACGGTAATGAAAAACTGTTTTTT
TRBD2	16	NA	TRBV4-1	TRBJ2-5	CASSQEGLAGAKTQYF	TGCGCCAGCAGCCAAGAAGGGCTAGCGGGGGCCAAGACCCAGTACTTC
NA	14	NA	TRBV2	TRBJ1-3	CASSERGYRDTIYF	TGTGCCAGCAGCGAAAGGGGTTACCGGGACACCATATATTTT
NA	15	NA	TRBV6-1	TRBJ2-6	CASSVGNSGANVLTF	TGTGCCAGCAGTGTCGGGAACTCTGGGGCCAACGTCCTGACTTTC
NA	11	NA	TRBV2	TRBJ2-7	CASSDSPEQYF	TGTGCCAGCAGTGATTCCCCCGAGCAGTACTTC
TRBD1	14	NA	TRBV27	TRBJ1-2	CASTARQGAWRYTF	TGTGCCAGCACCGCTCGACAGGGGGCTTGGAGATACACCTTC
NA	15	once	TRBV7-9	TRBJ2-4	CASSLEGGPKNIQYF	TGTGCCAGCAGCTTAGAGGGGGGCCCCAAAAACATTCAGTACTTC
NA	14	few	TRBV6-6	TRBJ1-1	CASSPRDKNTEAFF	TGTGCCAGCAGCCCTCGGGACAAGAACACTGAAGCTTTCTTT
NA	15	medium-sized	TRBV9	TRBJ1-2	CASSPDGNTLGGYTF	TGTGCCAGCAGCCCGGATGGTAATACTTTAGGTGGCTACACCTTC
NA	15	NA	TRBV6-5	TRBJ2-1	CASSYSSLATNEQFF	TGTGCCAGCAGTTACTCCTCCCTAGCGACTAATGAGCAGTTCTTC
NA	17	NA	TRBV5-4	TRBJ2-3	CASSPRTKWGAADTQYF	TGTGCCAGCAGCCCTAGGACTAAGTGGGGGGCTGCAGATACGCAGTATTTT
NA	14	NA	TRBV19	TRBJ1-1	CASSVGGLGTEAFF	TGTGCCAGTAGCGTGGGGGGGCTGGGAACTGAAGCTTTCTTT
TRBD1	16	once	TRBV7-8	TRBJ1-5	CASSLVGGQGNQPQHF	TGTGCCAGCAGCTTAGTAGGGGGACAGGGTAACCAGCCCCAGCATTTT
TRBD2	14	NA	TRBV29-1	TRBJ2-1	CSVDWRGRDNEQFF	TGCAGCGTTGACTGGCGGGGGAGGGACAATGAGCAGTTCTTC
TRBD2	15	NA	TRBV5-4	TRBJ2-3	CGPGLAGGRTDTQYF	TGTGGACCGGGACTAGCGGGGGGGCGAACAGATACGCAGTATTTT
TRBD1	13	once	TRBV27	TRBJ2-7	CASSHGQGYEQYF	TGTGCCAGCAGTCACGGACAGGGCTACGAGCAGTACTTC
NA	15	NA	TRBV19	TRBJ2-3	CASSTGDSRTDTQYF	TGTGCCAGTAGTACGGGGGACTCCCGCACAGATACGCAGTATTTT
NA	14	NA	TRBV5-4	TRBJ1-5	CASSPGDSNQPQHF	TGTGCCAGCAGCCCAGGGGATAGCAATCAGCCCCAGCATTTT
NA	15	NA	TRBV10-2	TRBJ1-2	CASSEVQLANYGYTF	TGCGCCAGCAGTGAGGTGCAGCTAGCTAACTATGGCTACACCTTC
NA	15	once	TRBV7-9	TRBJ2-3	CASSLTGAGTDTQYF	TGTGCCAGCAGCTTGACGGGGGCGGGCACAGATACGCAGTATTTT
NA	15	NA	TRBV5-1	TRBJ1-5	CASSLGGSSPQPQHF	TGCGCCAGCAGCTTGGGGGGATCGAGCCCTCAGCCCCAGCATTTT
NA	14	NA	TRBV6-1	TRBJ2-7	CASREGHGGYEQYF	TGTGCCAGCAGGGAAGGGCACGGAGGCTACGAGCAGTACTTC
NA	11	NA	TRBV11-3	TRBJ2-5	CASSLEETQYF	TGTGCCAGCAGCTTAGAGGAGACCCAGTACTTC
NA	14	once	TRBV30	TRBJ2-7	CAWVRGPRWYEQYF	TGTGCCTGGGTACGTGGACCGCGCTGGTACGAGCAGTACTTC
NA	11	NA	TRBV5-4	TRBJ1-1	CAVQRASEAFF	TGTGCCGTCCAGAGGGCTAGTGAAGCTTTCTTT
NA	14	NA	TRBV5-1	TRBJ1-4	CASSSEGGTSKLFF	TGCGCCAGCAGTTCCGAGGGGGGCACTAGCAAACTGTTTTTT
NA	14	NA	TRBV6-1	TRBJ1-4	CASTRGTGGEKLFF	TGTGCCAGCACTAGAGGCACAGGAGGGGAAAAACTGTTTTTT
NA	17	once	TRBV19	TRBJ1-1	CASSIGLRGRLNTEAFF	TGTGCCAGTAGTATAGGTTTGCGGGGCAGGTTGAACACTGAAGCTTTCTTT
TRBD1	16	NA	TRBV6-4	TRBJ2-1	CASSDSGRGRYNEQFF	TGTGCCAGCAGTGACTCGGGCAGGGGGCGTTACAATGAGCAGTTCTTC
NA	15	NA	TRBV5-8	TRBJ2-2	CASSTSGGYAGELFF	TGTGCCAGCAGTACCTCAGGGGGGTATGCCGGGGAGCTGTTTTTT
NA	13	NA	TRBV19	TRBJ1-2	CASSIRQAYGYTF	TGTGCCAGTAGTATAAGACAGGCCTATGGCTACACCTTC
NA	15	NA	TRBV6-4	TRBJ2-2	CASSEVPKRTGELFF	TGTGCCAGCAGTGAGGTCCCAAAGAGGACCGGGGAGCTGTTTTTT
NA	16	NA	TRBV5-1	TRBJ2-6	CASSEGQLSGANVLTF	TGCGCCAGCAGCGAGGGACAACTCTCTGGGGCCAACGTCCTGACTTTC
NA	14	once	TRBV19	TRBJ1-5	CASSSAGELQPQHF	TGTGCCAGTAGTTCGGCAGGGGAATTACAGCCCCAGCATTTT
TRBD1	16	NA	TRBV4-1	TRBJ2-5	CASSQGETGGVETQYF	TGCGCCAGCAGCCAAGGGGAGACAGGGGGCGTAGAGACCCAGTACTTC
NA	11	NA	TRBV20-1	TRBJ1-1	CSARLNTEAFF	TGCAGTGCTAGACTGAACACTGAAGCTTTCTTT